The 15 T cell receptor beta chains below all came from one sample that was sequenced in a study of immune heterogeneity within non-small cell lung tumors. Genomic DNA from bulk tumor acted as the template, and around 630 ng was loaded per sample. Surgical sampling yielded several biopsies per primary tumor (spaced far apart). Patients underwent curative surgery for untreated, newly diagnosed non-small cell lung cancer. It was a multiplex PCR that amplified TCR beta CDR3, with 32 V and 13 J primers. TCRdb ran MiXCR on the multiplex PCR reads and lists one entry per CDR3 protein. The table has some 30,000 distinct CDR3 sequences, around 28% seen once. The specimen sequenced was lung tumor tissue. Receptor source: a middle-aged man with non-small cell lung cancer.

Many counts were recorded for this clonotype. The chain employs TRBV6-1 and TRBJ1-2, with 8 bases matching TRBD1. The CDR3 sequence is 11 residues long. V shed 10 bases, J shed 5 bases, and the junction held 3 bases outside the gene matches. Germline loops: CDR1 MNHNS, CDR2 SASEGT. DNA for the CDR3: TGTGCCACCCAGGGGGCTTATGGCTACACCTTC. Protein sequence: CATQGAYGYTF.

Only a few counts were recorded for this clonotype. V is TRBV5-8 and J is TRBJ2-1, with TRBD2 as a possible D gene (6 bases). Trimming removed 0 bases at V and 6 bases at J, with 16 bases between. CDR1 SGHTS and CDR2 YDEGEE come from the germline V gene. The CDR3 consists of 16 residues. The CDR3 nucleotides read TGTGCCAGCAGCTTGGGTCGTGGGACTTGGGGCAATGAGCAGTTCTTC. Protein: CASSLGRGTWGNEQFF.

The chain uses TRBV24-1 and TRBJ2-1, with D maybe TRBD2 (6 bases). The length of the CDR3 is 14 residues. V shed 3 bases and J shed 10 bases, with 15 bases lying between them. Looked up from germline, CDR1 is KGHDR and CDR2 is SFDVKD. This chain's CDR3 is CATSDPARLEEQFF. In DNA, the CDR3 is TGTGCCACCAGTGATCCGGCCCGACTAGAGGAGCAGTTCTTC.

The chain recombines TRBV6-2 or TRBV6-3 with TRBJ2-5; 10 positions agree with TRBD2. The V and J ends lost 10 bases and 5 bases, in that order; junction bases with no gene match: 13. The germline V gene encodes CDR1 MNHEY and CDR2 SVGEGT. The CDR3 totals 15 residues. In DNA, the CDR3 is TGTGCCATCACCCCGGGGCTAGCGGGAGACGAGACCCAGTACTTC. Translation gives CAITPGLAGDETQYF.

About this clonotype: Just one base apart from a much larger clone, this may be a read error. This chain's CDR3 is CASSQIGGHTF. The DNA of the CDR3 is TGTGCCAGCAGCCAAATCGGTGGCCACACCTTC. The chain recombines TRBV14 with TRBJ1-2; D ambiguous. Per germline, CDR1 SGHDN and CDR2 FVKESK. The CDR3 extends over 11 amino acids.

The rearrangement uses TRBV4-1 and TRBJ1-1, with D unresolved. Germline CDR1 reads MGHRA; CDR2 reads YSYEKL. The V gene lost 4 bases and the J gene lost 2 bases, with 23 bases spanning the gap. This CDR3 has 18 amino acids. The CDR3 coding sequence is TGCGCCAGCAGCCTCCGAATACCCGACGGGAGTGGCAACACTGAAGCTTTCTTT. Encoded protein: CASSLRIPDGSGNTEAFF.

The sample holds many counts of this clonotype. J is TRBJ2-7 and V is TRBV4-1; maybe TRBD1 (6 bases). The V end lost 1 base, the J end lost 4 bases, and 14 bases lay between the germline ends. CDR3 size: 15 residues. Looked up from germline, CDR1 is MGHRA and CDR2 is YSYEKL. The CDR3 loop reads CASSQGEMDRYEQYF. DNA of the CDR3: TGCGCCAGCAGCCAAGGGGAAATGGACAGATACGAGCAGTACTTC.

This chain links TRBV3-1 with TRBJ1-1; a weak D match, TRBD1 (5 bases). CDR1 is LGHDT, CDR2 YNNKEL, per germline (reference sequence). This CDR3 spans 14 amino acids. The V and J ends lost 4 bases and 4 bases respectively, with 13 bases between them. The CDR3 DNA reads TGTGCCAGCAGCCGCCAGGGAGGTAGCACTGAAGCTTTCTTT. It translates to CASSRQGGSTEAFF. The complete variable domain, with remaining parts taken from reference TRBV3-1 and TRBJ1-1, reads DTAVSQTPKYLVTQMGNDKSIKCEQNLGHDTMYWYKQDSKKFLKIMFSYNNKELIINETVPNRFSPKSPDKAHLNLHINSLELGDSAVYFCASSRQGGSTEAFFGQGTRLTVV.

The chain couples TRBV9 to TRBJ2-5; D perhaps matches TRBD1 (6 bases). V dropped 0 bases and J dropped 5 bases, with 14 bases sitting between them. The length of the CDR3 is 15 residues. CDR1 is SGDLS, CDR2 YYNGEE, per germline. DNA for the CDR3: TGTGCCAGCAGCGTAGGGGCAGGGGAAGGGGAGACCCAGTACTTC. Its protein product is CASSVGAGEGETQYF. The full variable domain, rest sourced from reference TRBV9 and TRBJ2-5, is DSGVTQTPKHLITATGQRVTLRCSPRSGDLSVYWYQQSLDQGLQFLIQYYNGEERAKGNILERFSAQQFPDLHSELNLSSLELGDSALYFCASSVGAGEGETQYFGPGTRLLVL.

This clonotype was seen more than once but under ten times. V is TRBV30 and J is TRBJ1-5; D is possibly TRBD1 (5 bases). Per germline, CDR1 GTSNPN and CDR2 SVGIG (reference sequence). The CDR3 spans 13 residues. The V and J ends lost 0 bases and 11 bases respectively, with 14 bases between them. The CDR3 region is CAWSVLSEQAQHF. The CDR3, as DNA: TGTGCCTGGAGTGTACTGTCAGAACAGGCCCAGCATTTT.

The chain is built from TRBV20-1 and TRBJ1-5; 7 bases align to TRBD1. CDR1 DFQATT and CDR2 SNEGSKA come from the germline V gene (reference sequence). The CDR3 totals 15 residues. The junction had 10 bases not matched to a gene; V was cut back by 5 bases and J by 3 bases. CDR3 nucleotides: TGCAGTGCTCGACAGGGCACGTTTCTCAATCAGCCCCAGCATTTT. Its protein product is CSARQGTFLNQPQHF.

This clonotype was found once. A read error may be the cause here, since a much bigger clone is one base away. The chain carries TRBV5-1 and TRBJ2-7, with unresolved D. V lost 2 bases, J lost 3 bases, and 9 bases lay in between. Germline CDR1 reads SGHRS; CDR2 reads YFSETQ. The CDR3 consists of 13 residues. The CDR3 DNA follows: TGCGCCAGCAGCTTACACGACAACTACGAGCAGTACTTC. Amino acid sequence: CASSLHDNYEQYF. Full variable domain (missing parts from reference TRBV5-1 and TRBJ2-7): KAGVTQTPRYLIKTRGQQVTLSCSPISGHRSVSWYQQTPGQGLQFLFEYFSETQRNKGNFPGRFSGRQFSNSRSEMNVSTLELGDSALYLCASSLHDNYEQYFGPGTRLTVT.

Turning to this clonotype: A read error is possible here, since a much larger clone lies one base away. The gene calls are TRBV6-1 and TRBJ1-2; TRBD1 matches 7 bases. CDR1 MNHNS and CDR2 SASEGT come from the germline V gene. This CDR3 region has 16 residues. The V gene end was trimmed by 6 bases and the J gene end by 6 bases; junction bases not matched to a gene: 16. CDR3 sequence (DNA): TGTGCCAGCAGCCCGCTAGGACAGCCCAGGGGGAATGGCTACACCTTC. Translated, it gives CASSPLGQPRGNGYTF.

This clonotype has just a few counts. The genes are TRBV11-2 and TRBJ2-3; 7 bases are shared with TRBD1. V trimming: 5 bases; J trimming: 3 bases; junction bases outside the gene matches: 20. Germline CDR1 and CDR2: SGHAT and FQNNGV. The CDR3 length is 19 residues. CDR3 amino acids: CASSQAQGKGAAVTDTQYF. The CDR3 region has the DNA TGTGCCAGCAGCCAGGCCCAGGGGAAGGGGGCAGCGGTGACAGATACGCAGTATTTT.

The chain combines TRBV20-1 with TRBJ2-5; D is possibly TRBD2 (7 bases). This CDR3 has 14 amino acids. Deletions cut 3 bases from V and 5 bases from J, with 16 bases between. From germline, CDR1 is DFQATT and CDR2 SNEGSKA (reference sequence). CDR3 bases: TGCAGTGCTAGCCTAGGGGGGGCGGATGAGACCCAGTACTTC. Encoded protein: CSASLGGADETQYF.